These 16 T cell receptor beta chains came from one sample sequenced in a study of control samples from healthy donors and cancer patients. Produced via immunoSEQ multiplex PCR; TCRdb's table is partial and in-frame only. The sample has some 90,000 clones, approximately 90% seen once. The sequenced material came from blood. These receptors were taken from a woman aged 30 to 39 in good health.

This chain uses TRBV7-9 with TRBJ2-3; 12 positions agree with TRBD2. V was clipped by 2 bases and J by 0 bases; unmatched bases: 9. The CDR3 contains 19 residues. The V gene's germline CDR1 is SEHNR and CDR2 FQNEAQ (reference sequence). The CDR3 region is CASSLRKLAGGTSTDTQYF. The CDR3 nucleotides read TGTGCCAGCAGCTTAAGAAAACTAGCGGGGGGAACTAGCACAGATACGCAGTATTTT.

This clone has more than one count but fewer than ten. V gene TRBV6-1 combines with J gene TRBJ1-6; no definite D call. CDR3 length: 13 amino acids. Looked up from germline, CDR1 is MNHNS and CDR2 is SASEGT. The ends were cut back, 0 bases at V and 11 bases at J, with 8 bases in the middle. CDR3 residues: CASSEAAVPPLHF. CDR3 sequence (DNA): TGTGCCAGCAGTGAAGCTGCAGTTCCACCCCTCCACTTT.

The gene calls are TRBV10-3 and TRBJ2-1; tentatively, D is TRBD1 (5 bases). The CDR3 length is 16 residues. Germline V gene sequence: CDR1 ENHRY, CDR2 SYGVKD. Trimming took 10 bases from V and 10 from J, leaving 29 bases between them. The CDR3: CARAGLLSPGLSEQFF. The CDR3, as DNA: TGTGCCAGGGCAGGGCTACTTAGTCCGGGCCTTTCGGAGCAGTTCTTC.

The chain carries TRBV5-8 and TRBJ2-4; D is possibly TRBD1 (6 bases). This CDR3 comprises 16 residues. In germline, CDR1 is SGHTS, CDR2 YDEGEE. The ends were cut back, 4 bases at V and 0 bases at J, with 14 bases in the middle. The CDR3, as DNA: TGTGCCAGCAGCCCGGGACAAACTCTAGCCAAAAACATTCAGTACTTC. Residues: CASSPGQTLAKNIQYF. Full variable domain (remainder filled in from reference TRBV5-8 and TRBJ2-4): EAGVTQSPTHLIKTRGQQATLRCSPISGHTSVYWYQQALGLGLQFLLWYDEGEERNRGNFPPRFSGRQFPNYSSELNVNALELEDSALYLCASSPGQTLAKNIQYFGAGTRLSVL.

V is TRBV14 and J is TRBJ2-7; 7 nucleotides agree with TRBD1. Trimming cost V 5 bases and J 5 bases; bases outside gene matches: 6. This CDR3 has 13 amino acids. Germline CDR1 and CDR2: SGHDN and FVKESK. CDR3 bases: TGTGCCAGCAGCTCCCTGACAGGGAACGAGCAGTACTTC. Residues: CASSSLTGNEQYF.

This rearrangement joins TRBV19 to TRBJ1-5; TRBD1 matches at 8 bases. Germline V lookup: CDR1 LNHDA, CDR2 SQIVND (reference sequence). The ends lost 6 bases at V and 3 bases at J; junction bases unmatched: 7. CDR3 length: 15 residues. CDR3 loop: CASRRQGQANQPQHF. CDR3 sequence (DNA): TGTGCCAGTAGACGACAGGGGCAAGCCAATCAGCCCCAGCATTTT.

This chain links TRBV12-5 with TRBJ2-7; TRBD1 matches at 11 bases. V lost 0 bases and J lost 0; bases outside the gene matches: 7. From germline, CDR1 is LGHNT and CDR2 FRNRAP. There are 18 residues in the CDR3. CDR3 amino acids: CASGLVKVGTGGSYEQYF. CDR3 sequence (DNA): TGTGCTAGTGGTTTGGTAAAGGTGGGGACAGGGGGCTCCTACGAGCAGTACTTC.

This clone has just one count. The chain has TRBV4-1 and TRBJ2-7; 7 nucleotides align to TRBD2. Losses at the gene ends were 0 bases for V and 2 bases for J; bases not matched to a gene: 4. Germline V gene data show CDR1 as MGHRA and CDR2 as YSYEKL. The CDR3 extends over 15 amino acids. For the CDR3, the DNA is TGCGCCAGCAGCCAAGATCCGGGGGGTACCTACGAGCAGTACTTC. Translated, it gives CASSQDPGGTYEQYF.

The V call is TRBV3-1 (or the pseudogene TRBV3-2), the J call TRBJ1-2; D perhaps matches TRBD1 (6 bases). Per the germline V gene, CDR1 is LGHDT and CDR2 is YNNKEL (reference sequence). This CDR3 spans 14 amino acids. V lost 1 base to trimming and J lost 0 bases, with 6 bases between them. As DNA, the CDR3 is TGTGCCAGCAGCCAAGGGACAGCTAACTATGGCTACACCTTC. This codes for CASSQGTANYGYTF.

The rearrangement uses TRBV28 and TRBJ1-5; 8 bases are a match to TRBD1. Trimming removed 6 bases from V and 4 bases from J; junction bases left unmatched: 2. The CDR3 is made up of 13 amino acids. The germline CDR1 and CDR2 sequences are MDHEN and SYDVKM. CDR3 sequence: CASRGQENQPQHF. DNA for the CDR3: TGTGCCAGCAGGGGACAGGAGAATCAGCCCCAGCATTTT.

V usage is TRBV4-2 and J usage is TRBJ1-4; D uncertain. The CDR3 covers 15 residues. Trimming stripped 0 bases from V and 4 bases from J, with 9 bases between. Germline assignment: CDR1 LGHNA and CDR2 YNFKEQ. The CDR3 DNA reads TGTGCCAGCAGCCAAGACCACAGTTTTAATGAAAAACTGTTTTTT. Its protein product is CASSQDHSFNEKLFF.

The chain is built from TRBV15 and TRBJ2-7, with TRBD2 identical over 9 bases. Germline V gene sequence: CDR1 LNHNV, CDR2 YYDKDF (reference sequence). CDR3 length: 13 residues. V lost 8 bases to trimming and J lost 3 bases; unmatched junction nucleotides: 5. CDR3 loop: CATSSGDNYEQYF. The CDR3 DNA is TGTGCCACCTCTAGCGGGGATAACTACGAGCAGTACTTC.

This chain joins TRBV3-1 (or the pseudogene TRBV3-2) and TRBJ1-3; D may be TRBD1 (6 bases). Per the germline V gene, CDR1 is LGHDT and CDR2 is YNNKEL (reference sequence). The germline V and J ends were trimmed by 2 bases and 2 bases, with 10 bases remaining between them. CDR3 length equals 15 residues. The CDR3 coding sequence is TGTGCCAGCAGCCAAACAGGGATGGCTGGAAACACCATATATTTT. Residues: CASSQTGMAGNTIYF.

The rearrangement uses TRBV24-1 and TRBJ1-2, with 7 bases fitting TRBD1. V was pared by 5 bases and J by 8 bases, with 7 bases of the junction left unmatched. The CDR3 is 13 amino acids. Germline V CDR1 and CDR2: KGHDR, SFDVKD. The CDR3 bases are TGTGCCACCAGTGCCGCCCAGGGGGACGGCTACACCTTC. Its protein is CATSAAQGDGYTF.

The chain carries TRBV7-8 and TRBJ2-7, with 13 bases that match TRBD2. The CDR3 runs 17 residues. The V gene end was trimmed by 5 bases and the J gene end by 2 bases; junction bases not matched to a gene: 9. Germline V CDR1 and CDR2: SGHVS, FQNEAQ. The chain's CDR3 is CASSLLGLAGVPYEQYF. CDR3 nucleotides: TGTGCCAGCAGCCTACTAGGACTAGCGGGAGTTCCCTACGAGCAGTACTTC.

The chain links TRBV28 to TRBJ1-5; D is possibly TRBD1 (6 bases). Germline V gene lookup returns CDR1 MDHEN and CDR2 SYDVKM. The CDR3 sequence is 19 residues long. V lost 5 bases to trimming and J lost 1 base, with 24 bases between them. The CDR3 is CASSRSRTESRGSNQPQHF. In DNA, the CDR3 is TGTGCCAGCAGTCGTAGTAGGACAGAGAGCCGAGGAAGCAATCAGCCCCAGCATTTT.